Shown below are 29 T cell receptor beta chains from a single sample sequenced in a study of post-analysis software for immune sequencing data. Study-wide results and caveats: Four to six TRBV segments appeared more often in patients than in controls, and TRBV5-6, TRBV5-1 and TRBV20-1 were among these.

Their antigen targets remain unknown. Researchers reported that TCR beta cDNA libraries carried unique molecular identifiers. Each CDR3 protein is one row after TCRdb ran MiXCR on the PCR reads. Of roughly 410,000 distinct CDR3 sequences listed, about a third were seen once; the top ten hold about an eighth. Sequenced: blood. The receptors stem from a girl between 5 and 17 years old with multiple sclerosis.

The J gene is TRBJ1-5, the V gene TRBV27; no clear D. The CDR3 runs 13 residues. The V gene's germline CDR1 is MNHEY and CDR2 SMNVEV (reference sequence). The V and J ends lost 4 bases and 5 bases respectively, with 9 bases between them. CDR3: CASSSMTDQPQHF. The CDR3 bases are TGTGCCAGCAGTTCAATGACGGATCAGCCCCAGCATTTT.

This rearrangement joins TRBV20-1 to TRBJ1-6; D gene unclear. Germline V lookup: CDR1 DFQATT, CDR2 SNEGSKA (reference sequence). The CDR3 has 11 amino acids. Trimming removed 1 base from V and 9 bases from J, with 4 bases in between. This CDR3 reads CSARGGSPLHF. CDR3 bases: TGCAGTGCTAGAGGGGGTTCACCCCTCCACTTT.

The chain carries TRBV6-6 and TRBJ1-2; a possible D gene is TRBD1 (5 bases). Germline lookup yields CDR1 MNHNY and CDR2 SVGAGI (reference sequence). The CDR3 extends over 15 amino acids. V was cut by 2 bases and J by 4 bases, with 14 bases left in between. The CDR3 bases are TGTGCCAGCAGTTACGAAGACAGTAGGGGCTATGGCTACACCTTC. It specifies CASSYEDSRGYGYTF.

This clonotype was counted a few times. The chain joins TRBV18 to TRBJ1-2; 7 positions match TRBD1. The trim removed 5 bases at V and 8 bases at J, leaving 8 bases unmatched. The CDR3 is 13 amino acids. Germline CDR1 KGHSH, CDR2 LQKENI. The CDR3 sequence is CASSLTGEYGYTF. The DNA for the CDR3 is TGTGCCAGCTCATTAACAGGGGAGTACGGCTACACCTTC.

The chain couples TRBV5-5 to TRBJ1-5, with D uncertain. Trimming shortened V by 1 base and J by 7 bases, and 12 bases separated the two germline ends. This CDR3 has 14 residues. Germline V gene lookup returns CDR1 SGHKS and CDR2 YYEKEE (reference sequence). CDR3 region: CASSLNLGIQPQHF. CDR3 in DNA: TGTGCCAGCAGCTTGAATCTCGGGATCCAGCCCCAGCATTTT.

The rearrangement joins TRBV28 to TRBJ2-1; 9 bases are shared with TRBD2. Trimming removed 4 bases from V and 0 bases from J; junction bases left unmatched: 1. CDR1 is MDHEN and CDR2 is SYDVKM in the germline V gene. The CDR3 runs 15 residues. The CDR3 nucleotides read TGTGCCAGCAGTTCGCGGGGGGGCTCCTACAATGAGCAGTTCTTC. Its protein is CASSSRGGSYNEQFF.

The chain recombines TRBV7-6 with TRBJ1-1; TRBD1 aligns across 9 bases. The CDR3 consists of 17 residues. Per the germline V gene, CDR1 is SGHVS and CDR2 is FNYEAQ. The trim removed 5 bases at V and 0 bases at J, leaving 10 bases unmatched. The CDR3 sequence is CASSTQGAEGMNTEAFF. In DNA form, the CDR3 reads TGTGCCAGCAGCACACAGGGGGCTGAGGGCATGAACACTGAAGCTTTCTTT.

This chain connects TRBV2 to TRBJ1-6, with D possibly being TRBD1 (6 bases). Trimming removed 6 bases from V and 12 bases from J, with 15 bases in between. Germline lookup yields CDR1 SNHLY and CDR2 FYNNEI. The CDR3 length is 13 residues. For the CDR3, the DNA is TGTGCCAGCAGAGGGGACACTGTGGAACCCCTCCACTTT. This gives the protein CASRGDTVEPLHF.

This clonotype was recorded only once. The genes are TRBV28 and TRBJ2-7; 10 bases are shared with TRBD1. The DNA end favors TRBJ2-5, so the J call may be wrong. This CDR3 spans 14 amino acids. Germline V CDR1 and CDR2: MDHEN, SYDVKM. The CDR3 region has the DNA TGTGCCAGCAGCGGAGACAGGGGGCTAGAGACCCAGTACTTC. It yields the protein CASSGDRGLETQYF.

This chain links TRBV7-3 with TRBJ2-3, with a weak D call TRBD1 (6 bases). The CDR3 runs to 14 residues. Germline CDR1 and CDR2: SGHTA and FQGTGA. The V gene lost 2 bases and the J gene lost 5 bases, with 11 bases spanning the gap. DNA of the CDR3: TGTGCCAGCAGCTTAGGGGCAGGGGTAGATACGCAGTATTTT. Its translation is CASSLGAGVDTQYF.

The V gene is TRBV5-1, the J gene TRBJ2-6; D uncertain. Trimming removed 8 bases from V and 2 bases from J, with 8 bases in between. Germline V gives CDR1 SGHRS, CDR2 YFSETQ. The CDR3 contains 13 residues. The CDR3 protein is CASRSPGANVLTF. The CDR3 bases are TGCGCCAGTAGGTCCCCTGGGGCCAACGTCCTGACTTTC.

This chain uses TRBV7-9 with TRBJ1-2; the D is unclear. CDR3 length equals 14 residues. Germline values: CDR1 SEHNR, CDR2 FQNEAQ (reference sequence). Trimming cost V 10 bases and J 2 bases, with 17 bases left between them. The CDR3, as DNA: TGTGCCACATCTCCCGTTTCCGAGAACTATGGCTACACCTTC. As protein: CATSPVSENYGYTF.

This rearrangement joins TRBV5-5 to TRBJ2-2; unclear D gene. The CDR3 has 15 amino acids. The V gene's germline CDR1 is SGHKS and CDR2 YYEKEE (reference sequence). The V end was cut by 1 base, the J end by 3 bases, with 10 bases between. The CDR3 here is CASSLHLTHTGELFF. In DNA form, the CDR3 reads TGTGCCAGCAGCTTGCATCTCACACACACCGGGGAGCTGTTTTTT.

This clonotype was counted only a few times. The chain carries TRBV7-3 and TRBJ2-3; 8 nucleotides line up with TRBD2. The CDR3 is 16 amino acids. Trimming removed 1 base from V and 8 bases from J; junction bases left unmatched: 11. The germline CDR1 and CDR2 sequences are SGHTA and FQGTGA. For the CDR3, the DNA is TGTGCCAGCAGCTTAATCGGAGCGGGGGCTGGGGGTACGCAGTATTTT. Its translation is CASSLIGAGAGGTQYF.

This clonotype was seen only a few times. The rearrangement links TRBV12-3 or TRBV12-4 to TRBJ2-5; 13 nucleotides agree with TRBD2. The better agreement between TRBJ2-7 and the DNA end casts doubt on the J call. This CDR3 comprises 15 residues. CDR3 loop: CASSASGLAGPEQYF. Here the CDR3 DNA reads TGTGCCAGCAGTGCCTCGGGACTAGCGGGGCCCGAGCAGTACTTC.

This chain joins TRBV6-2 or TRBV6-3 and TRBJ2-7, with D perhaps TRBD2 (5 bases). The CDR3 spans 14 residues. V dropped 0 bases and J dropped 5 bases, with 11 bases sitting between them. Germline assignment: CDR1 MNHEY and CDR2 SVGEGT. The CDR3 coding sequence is TGTGCCAGCAGTTACTCGAAGTTCGGGAACGAGCAGTACTTC. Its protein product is CASSYSKFGNEQYF.

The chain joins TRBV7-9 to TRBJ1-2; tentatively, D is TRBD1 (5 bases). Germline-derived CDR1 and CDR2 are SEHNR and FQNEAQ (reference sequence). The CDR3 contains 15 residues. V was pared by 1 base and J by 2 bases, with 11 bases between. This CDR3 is CASSLEGQRNYGYTF. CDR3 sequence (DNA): TGTGCCAGCAGCTTAGAGGGGCAGAGAAACTATGGCTACACCTTC.

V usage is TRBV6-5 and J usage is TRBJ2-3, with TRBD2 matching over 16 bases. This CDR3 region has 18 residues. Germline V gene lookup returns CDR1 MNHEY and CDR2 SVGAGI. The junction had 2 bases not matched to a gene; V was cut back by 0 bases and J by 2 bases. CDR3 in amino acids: CASSYSGLAGGNTDTQYF. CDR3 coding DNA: TGTGCCAGCAGTTACTCGGGACTAGCGGGGGGGAACACAGATACGCAGTATTTT.

CDR3 in DNA: TGCAGTTCTTCCGAGAGGCATGATGGCTACACCTTC. Translation gives CSSSERHDGYTF. The chain links TRBV20-1 to TRBJ1-2; D remains ambiguous. Germline values: CDR1 DFQATT, CDR2 SNEGSKA (reference sequence). V was shortened by 8 bases and J by 6 bases, with 16 bases between the two germline ends. The CDR3 totals 12 residues.

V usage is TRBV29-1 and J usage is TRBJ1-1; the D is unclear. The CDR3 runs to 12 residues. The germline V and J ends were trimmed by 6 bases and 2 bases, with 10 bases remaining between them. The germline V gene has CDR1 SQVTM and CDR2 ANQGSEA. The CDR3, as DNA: TGCAGCGTCCGGGATCTCAACACTGAAGCTTTCTTT. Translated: CSVRDLNTEAFF.

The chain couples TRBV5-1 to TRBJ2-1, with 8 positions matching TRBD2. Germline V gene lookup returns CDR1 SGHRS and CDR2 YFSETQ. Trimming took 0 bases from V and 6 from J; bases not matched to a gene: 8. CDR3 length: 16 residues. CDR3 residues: CASSLARGEFINEQFF. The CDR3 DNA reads TGCGCCAGCAGCTTGGCGCGGGGGGAGTTCATCAATGAGCAGTTCTTC.

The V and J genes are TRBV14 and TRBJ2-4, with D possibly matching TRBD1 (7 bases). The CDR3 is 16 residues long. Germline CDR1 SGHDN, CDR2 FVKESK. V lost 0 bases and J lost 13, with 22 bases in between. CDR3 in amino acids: CASSQDRGTDPLRQYF. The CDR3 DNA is TGTGCCAGCAGCCAAGATCGCGGGACAGACCCTCTGCGGCAGTACTTC. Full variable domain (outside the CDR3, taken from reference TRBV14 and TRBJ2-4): EAGVTQFPSHSVIEKGQTVTLRCDPISGHDNLYWYRRVMGKEIKFLLHFVKESKQDESGMPNNRFLAERTGGTYSTLKVQPAELEDSGVYFCASSQDRGTDPLRQYFGAGTRLSVL.

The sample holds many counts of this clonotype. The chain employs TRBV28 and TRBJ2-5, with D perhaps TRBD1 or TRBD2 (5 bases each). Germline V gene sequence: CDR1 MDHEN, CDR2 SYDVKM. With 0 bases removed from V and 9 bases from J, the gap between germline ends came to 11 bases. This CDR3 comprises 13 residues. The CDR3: CASSLWARGAQYF. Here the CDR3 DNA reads TGTGCCAGCAGTTTATGGGCCCGAGGGGCCCAGTACTTC.

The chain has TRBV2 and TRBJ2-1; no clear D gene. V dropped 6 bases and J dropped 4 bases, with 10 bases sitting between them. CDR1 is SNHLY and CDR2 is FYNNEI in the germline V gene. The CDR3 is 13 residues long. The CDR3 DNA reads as TGTGCCAGCAGGATCTCCGGGTACAATGAGCAGTTCTTC. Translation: CASRISGYNEQFF. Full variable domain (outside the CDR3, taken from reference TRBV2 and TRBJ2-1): EPEVTQTPSHQVTQMGQEVILRCVPISNHLYFYWYRQILGQKVEFLVSFYNNEISEKSEIFDDQFSVERPDGSNFTLKIRSTKLEDSAMYFCASRISGYNEQFFGPGTRLTVL.

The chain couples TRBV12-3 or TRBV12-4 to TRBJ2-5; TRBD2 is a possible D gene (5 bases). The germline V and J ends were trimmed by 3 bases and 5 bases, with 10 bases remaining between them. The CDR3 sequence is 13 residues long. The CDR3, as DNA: TGTGCCAGCAGTTTTCACGGCGGGGAGACCCAGTACTTC. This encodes CASSFHGGETQYF.

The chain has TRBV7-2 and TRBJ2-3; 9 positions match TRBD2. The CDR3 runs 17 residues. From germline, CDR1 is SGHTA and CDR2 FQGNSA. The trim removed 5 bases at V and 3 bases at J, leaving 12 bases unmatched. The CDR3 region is CASSRVWRGGRTDTQYF. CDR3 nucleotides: TGTGCCAGCAGCCGGGTTTGGCGGGGGGGCCGAACAGATACGCAGTATTTT.

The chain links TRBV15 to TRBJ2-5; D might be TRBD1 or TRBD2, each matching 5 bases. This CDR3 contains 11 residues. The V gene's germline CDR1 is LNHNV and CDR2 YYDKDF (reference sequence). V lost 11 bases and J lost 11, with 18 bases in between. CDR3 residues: CASRGSLEQYF. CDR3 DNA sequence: TGTGCCTCCCGGGGCTCTTTGGAGCAGTACTTC.

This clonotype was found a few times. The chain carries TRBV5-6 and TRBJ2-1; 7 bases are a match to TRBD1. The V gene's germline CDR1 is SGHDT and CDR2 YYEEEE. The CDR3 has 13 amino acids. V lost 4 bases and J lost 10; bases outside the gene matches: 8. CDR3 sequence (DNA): TGTGCCAGCAGCCCGACAGGGTCGGGGGAGCAGTTCTTC. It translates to CASSPTGSGEQFF.

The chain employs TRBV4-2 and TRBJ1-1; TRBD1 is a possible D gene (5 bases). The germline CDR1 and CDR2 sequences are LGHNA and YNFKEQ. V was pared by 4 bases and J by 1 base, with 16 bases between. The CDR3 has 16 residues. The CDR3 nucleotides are TGTGCCAGCAGCCCTTTGGGGCAGGGAGGGAACACTGAAGCTTTCTTT. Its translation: CASSPLGQGGNTEAFF.